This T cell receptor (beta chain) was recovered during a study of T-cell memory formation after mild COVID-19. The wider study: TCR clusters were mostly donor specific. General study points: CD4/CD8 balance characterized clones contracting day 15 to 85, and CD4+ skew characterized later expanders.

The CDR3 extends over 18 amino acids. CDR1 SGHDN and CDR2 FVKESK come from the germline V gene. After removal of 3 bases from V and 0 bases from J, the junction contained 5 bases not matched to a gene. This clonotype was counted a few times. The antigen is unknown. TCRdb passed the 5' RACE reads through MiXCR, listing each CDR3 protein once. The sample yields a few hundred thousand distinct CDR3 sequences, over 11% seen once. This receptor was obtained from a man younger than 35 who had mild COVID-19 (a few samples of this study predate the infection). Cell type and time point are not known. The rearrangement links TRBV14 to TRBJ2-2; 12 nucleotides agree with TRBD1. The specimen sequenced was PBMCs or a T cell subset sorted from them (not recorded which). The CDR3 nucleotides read TGTGCCAGCAGCCATGGGACAGGGGGCGGCCCGAACACCGGGGAGCTGTTTTTT. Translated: CASSHGTGGGPNTGELFF.